Following are 20 T cell receptor beta chains from one sample sequenced in a study of blood T cell repertoires in COVID-19. Generated by immunoSEQ multiplex PCR, the TCRdb table keeps only in-frame clones and is missing some. The table records some 100,000 clones, more than 65% of them present only once. What was sequenced was peripheral blood. Source of these receptors: an elderly woman with active or convalescent COVID-19.

V and J are TRBV4-1 and TRBJ2-1, with 15 bases identical to TRBD2. Germline V lookup: CDR1 MGHRA, CDR2 YSYEKL. V gave up 0 bases and J gave up 7 bases; unmatched junction bases: 7. The CDR3 spans 18 residues. CDR3 DNA sequence: TGCGCCAGCAGCCAAGATTTGGGACTAGCGGGAGGTTCAAATGAGCAGTTCTTC. It codes for CASSQDLGLAGGSNEQFF.

The gene calls are TRBV27 and TRBJ1-1, with 10 bases aligning to TRBD1. The CDR3 consists of 16 residues. Looked up from germline, CDR1 is MNHEY and CDR2 is SMNVEV (reference sequence). After removal of 4 bases from V and 4 bases from J, the junction contained 9 bases not matched to a gene. In DNA form, the CDR3 reads TGTGCCAGCAGTTCCGGGACAGGGGCATGGGGCACTGAAGCTTTCTTT. Translating gives CASSSGTGAWGTEAFF.

The chain is built from TRBV24-1 and TRBJ1-4, with 7 bases aligning to TRBD1. The CDR3 extends over 14 amino acids. The germline gives CDR1 KGHDR, CDR2 SFDVKD. V dropped 5 bases and J dropped 8; count of bases not matched to a gene: 7. CDR3 protein: CATSVGGTAEKLFF. For the CDR3, the DNA is TGTGCCACCAGTGTTGGCGGGACAGCCGAAAAACTGTTTTTT.

The chain uses TRBV6-5 and TRBJ2-7, with 8 bases lining up with TRBD2. The CDR3 length is 16 residues. V lost 0 bases, J lost 2 bases, and 6 bases stayed unmatched. CDR1 is MNHEY and CDR2 is SVGAGI in the germline V gene. CDR3 nucleotide sequence: TGTGCCAGCAGTTACTCGCGGGGGGACACCCCCTACGAGCAGTACTTC. It yields the protein CASSYSRGDTPYEQYF.

The rearrangement links TRBV27 to TRBJ2-5; 7 bases are shared with TRBD1. CDR1 is MNHEY, CDR2 SMNVEV, per germline (reference sequence). The CDR3 covers 14 residues. After removal of 5 bases from V and 4 bases from J, the junction contained 7 bases not matched to a gene. CDR3 amino acids: CASSPWDSGETQYF. The CDR3 DNA is TGTGCCAGCAGTCCATGGGACAGCGGAGAGACCCAGTACTTC.

V gene TRBV9 combines with J gene TRBJ2-2; TRBD1 aligns across 8 bases. This CDR3 comprises 15 residues. Trimming removed 3 bases from V and 6 bases from J; junction bases left unmatched: 7. The germline CDR1 and CDR2 sequences are SGDLS and YYNGEE. The CDR3: CASSEDRVGSGELFF. DNA of the CDR3: TGTGCCAGCAGCGAGGACAGGGTTGGCTCCGGGGAGCTGTTTTTT.

The chain employs TRBV10-3 and TRBJ2-7, with 11 bases that match TRBD1. V was pared by 4 bases and J by 4 bases, with 9 bases of the junction left unmatched. The germline CDR1 and CDR2 sequences are ENHRY and SYGVKD. The CDR3 loop spans 16 amino acids. The CDR3 protein is CAISANTGDRGYEQYF. For the CDR3, the DNA is TGTGCCATCAGTGCTAATACAGGGGACAGGGGGTACGAGCAGTACTTC.

The V call is TRBV28, the J call TRBJ1-1; 7 positions agree with TRBD1. V was clipped by 6 bases and J by 6 bases; unmatched bases: 4. From germline, CDR1 is MDHEN and CDR2 SYDVKM. This CDR3 contains 12 residues. The CDR3 DNA reads TGTGCCAGCAGCTTACAGGGGTCTGAAGCTTTCTTT. This sequence encodes CASSLQGSEAFF.

The chain is built from TRBV28 and TRBJ2-5, with 12 bases fitting TRBD1. Germline V lookup: CDR1 MDHEN, CDR2 SYDVKM. This CDR3 spans 16 amino acids. Trimming at V came to 3 bases and at J to 4 bases, leaving 6 bases not matched to a gene. The CDR3 DNA is TGTGCCAGCAGTTTCCAGGGACAGGGGGCACGAGAGACCCAGTACTTC. Protein: CASSFQGQGARETQYF. The complete variable domain, with remaining parts taken from reference TRBV28 and TRBJ2-5, reads DVKVTQSSRYLVKRTGEKVFLECVQDMDHENMFWYRQDPGLGLRLIYFSYDVKMKEKGDIPEGYSVSREKKERFSLILESASTNQTSMYLCASSFQGQGARETQYFGPGTRLLVL.

This rearrangement joins TRBV6-5 to TRBJ2-5; TRBD1 aligns across 10 bases. The trim removed 4 bases at V and 0 bases at J, leaving 5 bases unmatched. CDR3 size: 16 residues. CDR1 and CDR2 from the germline V gene are MNHEY and SVGAGI. CDR3 residues: CASSSRTGGYQETQYF. Here the CDR3 DNA reads TGTGCCAGCAGTTCCCGGACAGGGGGGTACCAAGAGACCCAGTACTTC.

The rearrangement joins TRBV6-2 or TRBV6-3 to TRBJ1-2; no clear D gene. Germline lookup yields CDR1 MNHEY and CDR2 SVGEGT. The CDR3 extends over 16 amino acids. The V gene lost 4 bases and the J gene lost 4 bases, with 19 bases spanning the gap. The CDR3: CASSSASVRVAYGYTF. DNA for the CDR3: TGTGCCAGCAGTTCCGCCAGCGTGAGGGTGGCCTATGGCTACACCTTC.

The chain uses TRBV21-1 and TRBJ2-7; the table names TRBD2, a call not compared with the DNA. TRBV21-1 is a pseudogene. There are 20 residues in the CDR3. CDR3 sequence reads: CASRSGRQAKISGELYEQYF. The DNA for the CDR3 is TGTGCCAGCAGATCAGGCCGTCAGGCAAAGATCTCCGGGGAGTTGTACGAGCAGTACTTC.

The DNA of the CDR3 is TGTGCCAGCAGCCGGGGACAGGGGGCCTACGAGCAGTACTTC. Translated, it gives CASSRGQGAYEQYF. V gene TRBV5-4 combines with J gene TRBJ2-7; 11 nucleotides agree with TRBD1. Germline CDR1 and CDR2: SGHNT and YYREEE (reference sequence). The J segment lost 2 bases and the V segment lost 4 bases, leaving 2 bases of the junction unmatched. The CDR3 loop spans 14 amino acids.

The chain employs TRBV10-3 and TRBJ1-3, with D hard to call. This CDR3 has 14 amino acids. The V end was cut by 2 bases, the J end by 0 bases, with 5 bases between. The germline gives CDR1 ENHRY, CDR2 SYGVKD. The CDR3, as DNA: TGTGCCATCAGTGAGCGTCTCTCTGGAAACACCATATATTTT. Protein product: CAISERLSGNTIYF.

The V call is TRBV10-1, the J call TRBJ2-3; 11 bases map to TRBD2. V shed 4 bases and J 3 bases; nucleotides not matched to a gene: 3. The CDR3 sequence is 15 residues long. Germline V gene lookup returns CDR1 WNHNN and CDR2 SYGVQD (reference sequence). The CDR3 loop reads CASSALAGGTDTQYF. The CDR3 DNA follows: TGCGCCAGCAGTGCCCTAGCGGGAGGAACAGATACGCAGTATTTT.

This clone was detected only a few times. V gene TRBV5-6 combines with J gene TRBJ2-7, with 10 bases matching TRBD2. The CDR3 runs to 15 residues. Germline CDR1 is SGHDT and CDR2 is YYEEEE. The J segment lost 3 bases and the V segment lost 1 base, leaving 4 bases of the junction unmatched. The CDR3 protein is CASSLWASGSYEQYF. In DNA, the CDR3 is TGTGCCAGCAGCTTGTGGGCTAGCGGGAGCTACGAGCAGTACTTC.

The DNA of the CDR3 is TGTGCCAGCAGTTTATTCGGCACTGAAGCTTTCTTT. Translating gives CASSLFGTEAFF. The V gene is TRBV12-3 or TRBV12-4, the J gene TRBJ1-1; no firm D call. Trimming cost V 2 bases and J 4 bases, with 5 bases left between them. The length of the CDR3 is 12 residues.

This sequence joins TRBV5-5 and TRBJ1-3; no definite D call. V was trimmed by 4 bases and J by 4 bases, leaving 15 bases between them. This CDR3 has 15 amino acids. Germline CDR1 is SGHKS and CDR2 is YYEKEE (reference sequence). The CDR3 bases are TGTGCCAGCAGCCCGGAGGTGAGGGTAGGAAACACCATATATTTT. Amino acids: CASSPEVRVGNTIYF.

The chain couples TRBV4-1 to TRBJ2-7; 7 nucleotides align to TRBD2. CDR1 MGHRA and CDR2 YSYEKL come from the germline V gene. The CDR3 has 16 amino acids. J gave up 3 bases and V 1 base, and 9 bases lay outside the gene matches. CDR3 nucleotide sequence: TGCGCCAGCAGCCAAGCGGATAGGTCGGGAGGCTACGAGCAGTACTTC. It is translated as CASSQADRSGGYEQYF.

The rearrangement joins TRBV19 to TRBJ2-3; weak D call: TRBD1 (9 bases). This CDR3 is 20 amino acids long. CDR1 and CDR2 (germline): LNHDA, SQIVND (reference sequence). V was shortened by 4 bases and J by 0 bases, with 26 bases between the two germline ends. The CDR3 DNA reads TGTGCCAGTAGTAGACCGGGACAGGGTTCTGCGGGAGGAAGCACAGATACGCAGTATTTT. Residues: CASSRPGQGSAGGSTDTQYF.